Listed here is a single T cell receptor beta chain. A TCRbeta library incorporating unique molecular identifiers was prepared. TCRdb redid the calling of the PCR reads with MiXCR, one entry per CDR3 protein. The sample has approximately 590,000 distinct CDR3 sequences, roughly 10% seen once; the top ten hold 3.5% to 5%. The trim removed 5 bases at V and 6 bases at J, leaving 11 bases unmatched. CDR3 length equals 15 residues. The germline V gene has CDR1 SEHNR and CDR2 FQNEAQ (reference sequence). This specimen belongs to a study of T-cell reconstitution after alpha-beta-depleted transplantation in children.

This sequence was found in a human donor who donated a stem cell graft to a child with acute myeloid leukemia. The rearrangement links TRBV7-9 to TRBJ2-7, with TRBD2 matching over 9 bases. Specimen: PBMCs from the stem cell graft donor, collected from the stem cell graft. CDR3 residues: CASSPSSGNTFEQYF. As DNA, the CDR3 is TGTGCCAGCAGCCCCTCTAGCGGGAATACCTTCGAGCAGTACTTC.